These T cell receptor beta chains were read from a single sample in a study of blood T cell repertoires in COVID-19. Some clones are missing from TCRdb's copy, which holds only in-frame ones; the method was immunoSEQ multiplex PCR. Of 250,000 to 350,000 clones listed, around 87% are singletons. Sequenced sample: peripheral blood. These receptors all come from a woman aged 50 to 60 who had recovered from COVID-19. Both conserved end residues are part of each CDR3. The order of the fields is J gene, D gene, V gene, clone size, CDR3 DNA, CDR3 protein. A D gene is named only where the DNA matches it firmly. Size is omitted from some rows. Given values are once, few, many or a class for expanded clones.

>TRBJ2-7|NA|TRBV5-1|NA
TGCGCCAGCAGCTTGGGAGCAGGGATTTACGAGCAGTACTTC
CASSLGAGIYEQYF
>TRBJ1-5|NA|TRBV5-6|NA
TGTGCCAGCAGCTGGACAGCAGGAGGTGACAATCAGCCCCAGCATTTT
CASSWTAGGDNQPQHF
>TRBJ2-7|TRBD2|TRBV7-8|NA
TGTGCCAGCAGCTCTATAGCGGGAGCAATCGACGAGCAGTACTTC
CASSSIAGAIDEQYF
>TRBJ2-7|NA|TRBV7-9|NA
TGTGCCAGCAGTACAAGAGACACCGGTCTACGGGAGCAGTACTTC
CASSTRDTGLREQYF
>TRBJ2-3|TRBD1|TRBV5-1|once
TGCGCCAGCAGCTTGGAGGACAGGGGCACAGATACGCAGTATTTT
CASSLEDRGTDTQYF
>TRBJ2-2|TRBD1|TRBV6-2/TRBV6-3|NA
TGTGCCAGCAGTGTCTACAGGGGGCGCGGCACCGGGGAGCTGTTTTTT
CASSVYRGRGTGELFF
>TRBJ1-4|NA|TRBV30|NA
TGTGCCTGGAGTAGGAGACAGCCTAATGAAAAACTGTTTTTT
CAWSRRQPNEKLFF
>TRBJ1-5|NA|TRBV6-5|NA
TGTGCCAGCAGTTCCGGACAACCGAATCAGCCCCAGCATTTT
CASSSGQPNQPQHF
>TRBJ1-2|NA|TRBV9|NA
TGTGCCAGCAGCCCCTTCTTAAACGACTATGGCTACATCTTC
CASSPFLNDYGYIF
>TRBJ1-1|NA|TRBV15|NA
TGTGCCACCAGCAGAGATCGCAGGAACACTGAAGCTTTCTTT
CATSRDRRNTEAFF
>TRBJ2-6|TRBD2|TRBV7-2|NA
TGTGCCAGCGGCCTTCATAGCGGGAGGGCCGGTGGGGCCAACGTCCTGACTTTC
CASGLHSGRAGGANVLTF
>TRBJ2-1|NA|TRBV15|NA
TGTGCCACCAGGTCTACGATACAGGGTCCCGGCTCCTACAATGAGCAGTTCTTC
CATRSTIQGPGSYNEQFF
>TRBJ2-5|NA|TRBV18|NA
TGTGCCAGCTCAAGGCGGCAAGAGACCCAGTACTTC
CASSRRQETQYF
>TRBJ1-3|TRBD1|TRBV7-9|NA
TGTGCCAGCAGCTGGCGACAGGGACCTGGAAACACCATATATTTT
CASSWRQGPGNTIYF
>TRBJ1-1|TRBD1|TRBV7-9|NA
TGTGCCAGCAGCCCAGACAGGGGGCTCGGCGTTATGAACACTGAAGCTTTCTTT
CASSPDRGLGVMNTEAFF
>TRBJ2-5|TRBD1|TRBV7-2|NA
TGTGCCAGCAGCGCAGGACAGGGGAGAGAGACCCAGTACTTC
CASSAGQGRETQYF
>TRBJ1-5|NA|TRBV11-2|NA
TGTGCCAGCAGCTCTACTAGCGGTCAGCCCCAGCATTTT
CASSSTSGQPQHF
>TRBJ2-1|TRBD2|TRBV6-5|NA
TGTGCCAGCAGACCGGGACTAGCCTTCTATGAGCAGTTCTTC
CASRPGLAFYEQFF
>TRBJ1-5|NA|TRBV19|NA
TGTGCCAGTAGTATAACTATTAGCAATCAGCCCCAGCATTTT
CASSITISNQPQHF
>TRBJ2-7|TRBD2|TRBV30|NA
TGTGCCTGGAGTAAAGGACTAGCGGGTATATACGAGCAGTACTTC
CAWSKGLAGIYEQYF
>TRBJ2-1|NA|TRBV11-2|NA
TGTGCCAGCAGCTTAGGAGCGGACTCCTACAATGAGCAGTTCTTC
CASSLGADSYNEQFF
>TRBJ2-1|NA|TRBV13|NA
TGTGCCAGCAGCTTTTCAGGGTACAATGAGCAGTTCTTC
CASSFSGYNEQFF
>TRBJ1-2|NA|TRBV29-1|NA
TGCAGCGTTGGAGTCTCCTATGGCTACACCTTC
CSVGVSYGYTF
>TRBJ2-1|TRBD2|TRBV10-3|NA
TGTGCCATCAGCGACCGTTCAGCGGGACTTTACAATGAGCAGTTCTTC
CAISDRSAGLYNEQFF
>TRBJ1-2|TRBD1|TRBV28|NA
TGTGCCAGCAGTTCGGGGACAGTGAGGGGCTACACCTTC
CASSSGTVRGYTF
>TRBJ2-7|NA|TRBV5-6|NA
TGTGCCAGCAGCCGACGATGGCGGCAGGGAAGCTCGGACGAGCAGTACTTC
CASSRRWRQGSSDEQYF
>TRBJ2-6|NA|TRBV5-1|NA
TGCGCCAGCAGCTTGGGAGGGTCTGGGGCCAACGTCCTGACTTTC
CASSLGGSGANVLTF
>TRBJ2-7|TRBD2|TRBV9|NA
TGTGCCAGCAGCGTAGGGCTAGCGGGGCTCTACGAGCAGTACTTC
CASSVGLAGLYEQYF
>TRBJ1-4|NA|TRBV3-1/TRBV3-2|NA
TGTGCCAGCAGCCCGGGGTTCACCGGGGAAAAACTGTTTTTT
CASSPGFTGEKLFF
>TRBJ2-2|NA|TRBV5-1|NA
TGCGCCAGCAGTACAGGTGCTAACACCGGGGAGCTGTTTTTT
CASSTGANTGELFF
>TRBJ1-6|TRBD1|TRBV3-1/TRBV3-2|NA
TGTGCCAGCAGCCTGACCGGACAGGGGGCTTGGAATTCACCCCTCCACTTT
CASSLTGQGAWNSPLHF
>TRBJ2-5|NA|TRBV18|NA
TGTGCCAGCTCACCCCGAGGGGAGACCCAGTACTTC
CASSPRGETQYF
>TRBJ1-3|TRBD1|TRBV5-1|NA
TGCGCCAGCAGCTCTGACAGGGATGGAAACACCATATATTTT
CASSSDRDGNTIYF
>TRBJ1-2|TRBD1|TRBV28|NA
TGTGCCAGCAGTTTGGGGACAGGGGGCTATGGCTACACCTTC
CASSLGTGGYGYTF
>TRBJ2-3|TRBD2|TRBV6-5|NA
TGTGCCAGCAGAGAGCGGGGGCGGGCAGATACGCAGTATTTT
CASRERGRADTQYF
>TRBJ1-1|NA|TRBV20-1|NA
TGCCTCTTGAACACTGAAGCTTTCTTT
CLLNTEAFF
>TRBJ1-4|NA|TRBV19|NA
TGTGCCAGTAGTATCCGGCGGGATGAAAAACTGTTTTTT
CASSIRRDEKLFF
>TRBJ1-2|NA|TRBV30|once
TGTGCCTGGAGTGTCCTATTAACGACATACACCTTC
CAWSVLLTTYTF
>TRBJ1-1|NA|TRBV19|NA
TGTGCCAGTAGTGTGACAGTTACGAACACTGAAGCTTTCTTT
CASSVTVTNTEAFF